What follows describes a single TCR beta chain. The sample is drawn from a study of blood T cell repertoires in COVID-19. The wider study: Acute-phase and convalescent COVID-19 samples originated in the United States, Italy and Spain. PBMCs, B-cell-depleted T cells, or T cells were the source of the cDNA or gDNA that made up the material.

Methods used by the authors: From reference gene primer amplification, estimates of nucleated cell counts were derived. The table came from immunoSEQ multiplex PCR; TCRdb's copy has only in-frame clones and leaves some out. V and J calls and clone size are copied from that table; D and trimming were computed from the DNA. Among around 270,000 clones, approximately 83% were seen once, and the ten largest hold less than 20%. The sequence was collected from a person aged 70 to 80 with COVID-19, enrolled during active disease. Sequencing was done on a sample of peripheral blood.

CDR3 protein: CASSATGQGFYEQYF. For the CDR3, the DNA is TGTGCCAGCAGCGCTACGGGACAGGGCTTTTACGAGCAGTACTTC. J is TRBJ2-7 and V is TRBV11-2; 9 bases match TRBD1. Germline CDR1 reads SGHAT; CDR2 reads FQNNGV. Losses at the gene ends were 5 bases for V and 4 bases for J; bases not matched to a gene: 9. CDR3 length equals 15 residues. Together with reference TRBV11-2 and TRBJ2-7, the CDR3 gives the full variable domain: EAGVAQSPRYKIIEKRQSVAFWCNPISGHATLYWYQQILGQGPKLLIQFQNNGVVDDSQLPKDRFSAERLKGVDSTLKIQPAKLEDSAVYLCASSATGQGFYEQYFGPGTRLTVT.